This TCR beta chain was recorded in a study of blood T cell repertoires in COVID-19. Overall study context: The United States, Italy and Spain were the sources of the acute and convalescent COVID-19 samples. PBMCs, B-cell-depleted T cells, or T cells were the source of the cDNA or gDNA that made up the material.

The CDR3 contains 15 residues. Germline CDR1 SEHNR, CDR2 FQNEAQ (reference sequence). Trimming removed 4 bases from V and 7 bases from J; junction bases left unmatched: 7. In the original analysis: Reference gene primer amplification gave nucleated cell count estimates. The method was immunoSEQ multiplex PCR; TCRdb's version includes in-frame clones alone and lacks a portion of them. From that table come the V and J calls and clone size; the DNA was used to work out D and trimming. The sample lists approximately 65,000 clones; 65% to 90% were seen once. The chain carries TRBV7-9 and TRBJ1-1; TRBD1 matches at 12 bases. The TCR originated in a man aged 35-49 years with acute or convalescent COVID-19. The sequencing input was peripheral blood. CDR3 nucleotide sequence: TGTGCCAGCAGCTCGCCAGGGACAGGGGGCTTTGAAGCTTTCTTT. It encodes CASSSPGTGGFEAFF.